This entry describes one T cell receptor beta chain. This sample stems from a study of blood T cell repertoires in COVID-19. Study context: Samples representing acute and convalescent COVID-19 were sourced from the United States, Italy and Spain.

The repertoire was sequenced with immunoSEQ multiplex PCR; TCRdb's copy has only in-frame clones and lacks some. The data show about 260,000 clones, about nine tenths seen once. The germline V gene has CDR1 SGHRS and CDR2 YFSETQ. The CDR3 consists of 13 residues. V lost 6 bases, J lost 1 base, and 10 bases lay in between. Sequenced sample: peripheral blood. This receptor was taken from a woman between 35 and 50 years old who had recovered from COVID-19. V is TRBV5-1 and J is TRBJ1-1; D is undetermined. The CDR3 bases are TGCGCCAGCAATTGGCGGGGGAACACTGAAGCTTTCTTT. This codes for CASNWRGNTEAFF.